There are many counts of the clone carrying this T cell receptor (beta chain). V gave up 4 bases and J gave up 0 bases; unmatched junction bases: 5. This CDR3 region has 15 residues. The germline V gene encodes CDR1 SGDLS and CDR2 YYNGEE. Axillary draining lymph nodes of breast cancer patients supplied the node samples. The data are from a study of breast tumors, draining lymph nodes, adjacent tissues. MiXCR, applied by TCRdb to the multiplex PCR reads, yields one record per CDR3 protein. The sample has under 350,000 distinct CDR3 sequences; over 30% are singletons. Sequenced material: axillary lymph node tissue. The receptor comes from a female donor with breast cancer. Some clones in this sample may be carry-over from other donors' samples. V usage is TRBV9 and J usage is TRBJ2-7; 9 bases line up with TRBD1. CDR3 sequence reads: CASSPRTGDSYEQYF. In nucleotides, the CDR3 is TGTGCCAGCAGCCCTCGGACAGGGGACTCCTACGAGCAGTACTTC.